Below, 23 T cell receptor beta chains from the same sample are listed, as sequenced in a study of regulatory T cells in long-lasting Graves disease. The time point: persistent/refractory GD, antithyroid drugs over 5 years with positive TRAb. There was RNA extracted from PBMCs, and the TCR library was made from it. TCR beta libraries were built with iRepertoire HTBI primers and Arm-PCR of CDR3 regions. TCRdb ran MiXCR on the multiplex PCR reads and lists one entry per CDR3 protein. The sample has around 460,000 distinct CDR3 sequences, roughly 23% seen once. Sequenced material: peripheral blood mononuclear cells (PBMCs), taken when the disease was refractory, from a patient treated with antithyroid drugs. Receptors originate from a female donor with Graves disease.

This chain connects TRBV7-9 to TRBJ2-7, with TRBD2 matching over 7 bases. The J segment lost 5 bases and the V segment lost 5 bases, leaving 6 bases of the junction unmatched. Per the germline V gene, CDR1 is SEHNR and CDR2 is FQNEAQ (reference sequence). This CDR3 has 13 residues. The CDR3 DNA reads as TGTGCCAGCAGCCCCTCAGCGGGAAACGAGCAGTACTTC. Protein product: CASSPSAGNEQYF.

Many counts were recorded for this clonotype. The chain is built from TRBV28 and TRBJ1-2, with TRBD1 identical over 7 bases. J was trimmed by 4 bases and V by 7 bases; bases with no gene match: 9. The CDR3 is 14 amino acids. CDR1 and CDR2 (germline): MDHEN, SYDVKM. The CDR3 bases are TGTGCCAGCATTTCGGGGGACAGTTCCTATGGCTACACCTTC. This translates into CASISGDSSYGYTF.

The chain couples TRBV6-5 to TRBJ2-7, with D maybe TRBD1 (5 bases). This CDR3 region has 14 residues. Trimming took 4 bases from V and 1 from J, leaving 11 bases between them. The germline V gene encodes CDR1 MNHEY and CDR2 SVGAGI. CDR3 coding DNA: TGTGCCAGCAGTTTGACAGAAATATCCTACGAGCAGTACTTC. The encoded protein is CASSLTEISYEQYF.

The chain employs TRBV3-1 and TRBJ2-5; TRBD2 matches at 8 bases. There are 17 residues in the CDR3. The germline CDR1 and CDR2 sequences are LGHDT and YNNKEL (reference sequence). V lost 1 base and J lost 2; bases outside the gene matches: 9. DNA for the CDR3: TGTGCCAGCAGCCAAGGTTTCGGGAGGGCCGCGCAAGAGACCCAGTACTTC. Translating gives CASSQGFGRAAQETQYF.

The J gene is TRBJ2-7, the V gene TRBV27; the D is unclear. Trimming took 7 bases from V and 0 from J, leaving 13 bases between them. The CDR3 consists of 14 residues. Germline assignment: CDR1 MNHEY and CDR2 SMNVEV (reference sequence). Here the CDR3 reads CASKDQKSSYEQYF. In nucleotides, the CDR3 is TGTGCCAGCAAAGATCAGAAGAGCTCCTACGAGCAGTACTTC.

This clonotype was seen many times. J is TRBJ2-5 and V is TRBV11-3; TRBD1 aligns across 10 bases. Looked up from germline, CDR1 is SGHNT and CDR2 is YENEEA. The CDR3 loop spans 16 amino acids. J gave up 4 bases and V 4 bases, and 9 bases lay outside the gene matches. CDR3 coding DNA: TGTGCCAGCAGCTCTTCAGACAGGGGGCGAGTAGAGACCCAGTACTTC. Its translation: CASSSSDRGRVETQYF.

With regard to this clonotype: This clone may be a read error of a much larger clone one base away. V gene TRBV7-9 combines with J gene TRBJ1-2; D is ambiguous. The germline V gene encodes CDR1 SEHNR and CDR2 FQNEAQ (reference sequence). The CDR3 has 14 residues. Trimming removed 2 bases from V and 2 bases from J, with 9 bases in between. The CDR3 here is CASSLPRPNYGYTF. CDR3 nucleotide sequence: TGTGCCAGCAGCTTACCAAGGCCCAACTATGGCTACACCTTC.

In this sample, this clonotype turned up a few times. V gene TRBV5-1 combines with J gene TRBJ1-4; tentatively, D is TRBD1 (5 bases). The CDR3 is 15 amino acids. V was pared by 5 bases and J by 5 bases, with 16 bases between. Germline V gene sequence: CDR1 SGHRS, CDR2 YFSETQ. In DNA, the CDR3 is TGCGCCAGCAGAGGCGACAGTGCCGGAAATGAAAAACTGTTTTTT. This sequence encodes CASRGDSAGNEKLFF.

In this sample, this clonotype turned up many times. CDR3 nucleotide sequence: TGTGCCAGCAGGCAAGGGGACGCTGGCGAGCAGTACTTC. Amino acids: CASRQGDAGEQYF. The V and J genes are TRBV2 and TRBJ2-7; the D gene could be TRBD1 or TRBD2 (5 bases each). Trimming left V 6 bases short and J 6 bases short, with 15 bases between. CDR3 size: 13 residues. Germline V gene lookup returns CDR1 SNHLY and CDR2 FYNNEI.

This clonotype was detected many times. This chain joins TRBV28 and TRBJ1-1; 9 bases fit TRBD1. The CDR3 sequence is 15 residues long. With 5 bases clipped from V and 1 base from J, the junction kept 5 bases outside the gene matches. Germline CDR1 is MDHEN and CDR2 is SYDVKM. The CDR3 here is CASSPLTGGNTEAFF. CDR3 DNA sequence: TGTGCCAGCAGTCCCTTGACAGGGGGGAACACTGAAGCTTTCTTT.

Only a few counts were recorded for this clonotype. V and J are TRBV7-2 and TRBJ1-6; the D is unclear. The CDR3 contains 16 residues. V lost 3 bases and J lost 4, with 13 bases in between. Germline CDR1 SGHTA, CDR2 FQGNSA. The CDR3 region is CASSFSASLYNSPLHF. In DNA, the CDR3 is TGTGCCAGCAGCTTTTCGGCCTCTCTTTATAATTCACCCCTCCACTTT.

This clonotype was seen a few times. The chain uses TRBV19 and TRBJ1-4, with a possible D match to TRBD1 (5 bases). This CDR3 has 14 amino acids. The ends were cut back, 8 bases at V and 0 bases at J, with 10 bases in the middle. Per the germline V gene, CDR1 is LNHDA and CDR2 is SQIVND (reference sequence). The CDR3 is CASRQTATNEKLFF. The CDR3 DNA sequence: TGTGCCAGTCGACAGACTGCAACTAATGAAAAACTGTTTTTT.

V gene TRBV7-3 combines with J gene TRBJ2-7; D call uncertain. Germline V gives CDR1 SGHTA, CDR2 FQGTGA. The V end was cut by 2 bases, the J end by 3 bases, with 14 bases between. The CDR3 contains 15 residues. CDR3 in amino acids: CASSLVHSANYEQYF. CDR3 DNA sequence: TGTGCCAGCAGCTTAGTTCACAGCGCCAACTACGAGCAGTACTTC. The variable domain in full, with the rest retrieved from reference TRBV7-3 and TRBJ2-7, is GAGVSQTPSNKVTEKGKYVELRCDPISGHTALYWYRQSLGQGPEFLIYFQGTGAADDSGLPNDRFFAVRPEGSVSTLKIQRTERGDSAVYLCASSLVHSANYEQYFGPGTRLTVT.

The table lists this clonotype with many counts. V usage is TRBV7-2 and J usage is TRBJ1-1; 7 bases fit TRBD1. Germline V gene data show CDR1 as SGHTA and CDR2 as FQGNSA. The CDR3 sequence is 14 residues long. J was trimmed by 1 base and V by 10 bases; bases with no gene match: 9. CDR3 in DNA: TGTGCCACGAAAAGAAGGGACAGGAACACTGAAGCTTTCTTT. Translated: CATKRRDRNTEAFF.

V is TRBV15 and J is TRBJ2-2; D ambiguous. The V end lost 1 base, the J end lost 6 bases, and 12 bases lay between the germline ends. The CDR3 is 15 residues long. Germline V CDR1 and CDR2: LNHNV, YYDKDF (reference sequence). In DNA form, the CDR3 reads TGTGCCACCAGCAGAGTCAGTCGGTCACCCGGGGAGCTGTTTTTT. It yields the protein CATSRVSRSPGELFF.

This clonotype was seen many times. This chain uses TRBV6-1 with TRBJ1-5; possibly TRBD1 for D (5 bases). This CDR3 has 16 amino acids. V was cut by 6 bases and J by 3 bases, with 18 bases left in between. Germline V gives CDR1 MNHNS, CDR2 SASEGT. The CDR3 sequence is CASSPLRDSFNQPQHF. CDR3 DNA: TGTGCCAGCAGCCCCTTACGAGACAGTTTCAATCAGCCCCAGCATTTT.

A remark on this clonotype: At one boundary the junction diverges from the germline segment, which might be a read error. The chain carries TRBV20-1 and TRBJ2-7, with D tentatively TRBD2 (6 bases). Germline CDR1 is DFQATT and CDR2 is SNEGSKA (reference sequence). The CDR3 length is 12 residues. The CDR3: CGAHRGFYEQYF. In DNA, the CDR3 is TGCGGTGCCCATCGGGGGTTCTATGAGCAGTACTTC.

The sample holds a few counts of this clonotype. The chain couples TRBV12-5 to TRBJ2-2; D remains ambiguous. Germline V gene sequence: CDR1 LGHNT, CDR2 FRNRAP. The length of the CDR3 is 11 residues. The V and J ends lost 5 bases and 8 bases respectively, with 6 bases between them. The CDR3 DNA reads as TGTGCTAGTGGTCGTACAGGGGAGCTGTTTTTT. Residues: CASGRTGELFF.

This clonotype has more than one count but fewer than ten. The CDR3 here is CSARRPGANTEAFF. Written as DNA, the CDR3 is TGCAGTGCTAGAAGGCCGGGGGCGAACACTGAAGCTTTCTTT. V gene TRBV20-1 combines with J gene TRBJ1-1; D may be TRBD1 (6 bases). CDR1 is DFQATT and CDR2 is SNEGSKA in the germline V gene (reference sequence). Trimming shortened V by 2 bases and J by 1 base, and 11 bases separated the two germline ends. This CDR3 comprises 14 residues.

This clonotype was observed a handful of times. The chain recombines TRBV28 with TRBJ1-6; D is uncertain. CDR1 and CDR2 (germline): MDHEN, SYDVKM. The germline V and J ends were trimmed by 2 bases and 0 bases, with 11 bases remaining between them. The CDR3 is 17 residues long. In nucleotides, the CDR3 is TGTGCCAGCAGTTTAGGCGCAGGACGCTCCTATAATTCACCCCTCCACTTT. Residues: CASSLGAGRSYNSPLHF.

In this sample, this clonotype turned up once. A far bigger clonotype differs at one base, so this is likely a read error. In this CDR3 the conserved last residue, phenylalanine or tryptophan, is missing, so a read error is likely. Written as DNA, the CDR3 is TGTGCCAGCAGTGGATACAGGGGAGAGACCCAGTACTCC. It yields the protein CASSGYRGETQYS. The chain joins TRBV12-3 or TRBV12-4 to TRBJ2-5; 7 bases align to TRBD1. The CDR3 loop spans 13 amino acids. After removal of 5 bases from V and 4 bases from J, the junction contained 4 bases not matched to a gene.

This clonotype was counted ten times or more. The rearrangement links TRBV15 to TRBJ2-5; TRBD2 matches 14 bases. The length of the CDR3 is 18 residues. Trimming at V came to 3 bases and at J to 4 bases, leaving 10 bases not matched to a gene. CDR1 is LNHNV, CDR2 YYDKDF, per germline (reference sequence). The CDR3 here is CATSREGTSGGALETQYF. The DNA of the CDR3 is TGTGCCACCAGCAGGGAAGGGACTAGCGGGGGAGCTTTAGAGACCCAGTACTTC.

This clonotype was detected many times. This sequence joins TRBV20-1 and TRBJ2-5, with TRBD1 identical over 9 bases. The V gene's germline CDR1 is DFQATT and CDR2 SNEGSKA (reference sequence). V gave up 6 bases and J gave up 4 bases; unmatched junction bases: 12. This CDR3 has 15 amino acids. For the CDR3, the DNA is TGCAGTGCGGGGAAGCCGGGACAGGGAGGAGAGACCCAGTACTTC. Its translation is CSAGKPGQGGETQYF.